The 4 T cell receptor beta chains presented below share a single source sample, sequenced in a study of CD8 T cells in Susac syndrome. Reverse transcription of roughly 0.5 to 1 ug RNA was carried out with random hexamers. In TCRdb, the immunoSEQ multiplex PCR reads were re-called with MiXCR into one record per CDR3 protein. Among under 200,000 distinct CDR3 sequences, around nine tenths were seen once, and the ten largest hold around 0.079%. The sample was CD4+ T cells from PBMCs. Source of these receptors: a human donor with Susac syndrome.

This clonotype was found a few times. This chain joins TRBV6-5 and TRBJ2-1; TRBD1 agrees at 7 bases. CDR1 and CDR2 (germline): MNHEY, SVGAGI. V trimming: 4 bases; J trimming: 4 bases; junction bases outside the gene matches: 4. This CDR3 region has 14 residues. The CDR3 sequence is CASSSAGGYNEQFF. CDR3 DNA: TGTGCCAGCAGTTCGGCAGGGGGATACAATGAGCAGTTCTTC.

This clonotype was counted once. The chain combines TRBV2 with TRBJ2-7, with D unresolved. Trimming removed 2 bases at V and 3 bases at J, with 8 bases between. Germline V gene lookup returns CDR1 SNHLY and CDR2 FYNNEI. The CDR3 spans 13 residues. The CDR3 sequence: CASSESQVYEQYF. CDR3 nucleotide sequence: TGTGCCAGCAGTGAATCGCAGGTCTACGAGCAGTACTTC.

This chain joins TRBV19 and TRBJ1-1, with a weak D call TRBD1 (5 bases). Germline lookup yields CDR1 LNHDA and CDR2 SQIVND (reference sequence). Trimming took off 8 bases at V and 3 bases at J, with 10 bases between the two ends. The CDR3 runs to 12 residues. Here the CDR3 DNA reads TGTGCCAGTGGACCGGGGGACACTGAAGCTTTCTTT. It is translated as CASGPGDTEAFF.

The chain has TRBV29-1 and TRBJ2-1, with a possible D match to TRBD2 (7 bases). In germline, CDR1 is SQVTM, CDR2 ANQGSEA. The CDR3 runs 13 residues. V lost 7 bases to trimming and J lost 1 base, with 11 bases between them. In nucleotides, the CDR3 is TGCAGCGGGGGGGGCGAGTCCTACAATGAGCAGTTCTTC. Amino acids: CSGGGESYNEQFF.